This T cell receptor (beta chain) emerged from a study of blood T cell repertoires in COVID-19. Study at large: Sources were T cells, B-cell-depleted T cells, or PBMCs; the material itself was cDNA or gDNA.

Between the trimmed V and J ends, which lost 1 base and 2 bases, there was a span of 11 bases. The CDR3 length is 16 residues. Germline V gene sequence: CDR1 MGHDK, CDR2 SYGVNS. Clones were sequenced by immunoSEQ multiplex PCR, and TCRdb holds only the in-frame ones, with some missing. The sample records around 100,000 clones, approximately 88% being singletons. The chain has TRBV25-1 and TRBJ1-4; D gene uncertain. The sample comprised peripheral blood. The receptor was isolated from a human donor in a cohort sampled during active COVID-19. The CDR3 protein is CASSELGRKTNEKLFF. DNA of the CDR3: TGTGCCAGCAGTGAATTGGGGAGAAAGACTAATGAAAAACTGTTTTTT.